The 8 T cell receptor beta chains listed next were all sequenced from one sample in a study of beta chain features in type 1 diabetes. As every portion of the isolated RNA was reverse transcribed, the sequencing read expressed TCRB transcripts. TCRdb's copy holds only in-frame clones and misses some; the assay was immunoSEQ multiplex PCR. This table has about 410,000 clones, approximately 15% appearing once. Sample: naive CD4+ T cells from blood. The receptors here all came from a man under 40 in good health.

The chain couples TRBV2 to TRBJ1-2; D gene unclear. The V gene lost 2 bases and the J gene lost 6 bases, with 13 bases spanning the gap. CDR3 size: 14 residues. Per germline, CDR1 SNHLY and CDR2 FYNNEI. In DNA, the CDR3 is TGTGCCAGCAGTGAAACCGCCGGCTTCCATGGCTACACCTTC. It codes for CASSETAGFHGYTF.

This clone turned up a few times. The V gene is TRBV18, the J gene TRBJ2-1, with TRBD2 matching over 7 bases. Trimming removed 3 bases from V and 9 bases from J; junction bases left unmatched: 23. Germline values: CDR1 KGHSH, CDR2 LQKENI. The CDR3 has 19 residues. The CDR3 coding sequence is TGTGCCAGCTCACCGAGAGCTAGGCGGGAGAAAGGGAATAATGGTGAGCAGTTCTTC. Its protein is CASSPRARREKGNNGEQFF.

This chain links TRBV6-1 with TRBJ2-5; D is unclear. The germline CDR1 and CDR2 sequences are MNHNS and SASEGT. Deletions cut 5 bases from V and 1 base from J, with 11 bases between. The CDR3 runs to 14 residues. The CDR3 coding sequence is TGTGCCAGCAGTCGGGCTGCGGTCCAAGAGACCCAGTACTTC. This sequence encodes CASSRAAVQETQYF.

This clone was detected a few times. The gene calls are TRBV19 and TRBJ2-1, with TRBD1 identical over 8 bases. The CDR3 length is 15 residues. Germline CDR1 LNHDA, CDR2 SQIVND (reference sequence). V lost 7 bases to trimming and J lost 4 bases; unmatched junction nucleotides: 9. CDR3 protein: CASTNQGAAYNEQFF. CDR3 DNA sequence: TGTGCCAGTACCAACCAGGGGGCGGCTTACAATGAGCAGTTCTTC.

The sample holds a few counts of this clone. V usage is TRBV29-1 and J usage is TRBJ2-1; D unresolved. The CDR3 covers 13 residues. Trimming took 2 bases from V and 9 from J, leaving 14 bases between them. The germline gives CDR1 SQVTM, CDR2 ANQGSEA. The CDR3 DNA sequence: TGCAGCGTTGAACGGGTGGGTGGGGTTGAGCAGTTCTTC. Protein: CSVERVGGVEQFF.

The rearrangement uses TRBV28 and TRBJ2-1, with a possible D match to TRBD2 (5 bases). Germline lookup yields CDR1 MDHEN and CDR2 SYDVKM. This CDR3 is built from 15 residues. Trimming took 5 bases from V and 2 from J, leaving 13 bases between them. The chain's CDR3 is CASSPRGATYNEQFF. CDR3 coding DNA: TGTGCCAGCAGTCCCCGGGGTGCCACCTACAATGAGCAGTTCTTC.

The chain combines TRBV10-3 with TRBJ2-7; TRBD1 agrees at 9 bases. J was trimmed by 6 bases and V by 5 bases; bases with no gene match: 5. CDR1 is ENHRY, CDR2 SYGVKD, per germline. The CDR3 runs 13 residues. CDR3 sequence: CAISSGQGAEQYF. CDR3 in DNA: TGTGCCATCAGTTCGGGACAGGGTGCCGAGCAGTACTTC.

CDR3 nucleotide sequence: TGCGCCAGCAGCCAAGACAGGGGATTGAGCAATCAGCCCCAGCATTTT. Translating it yields CASSQDRGLSNQPQHF. The chain employs TRBV4-3 and TRBJ1-5; possibly TRBD1 for D (6 bases). The length of the CDR3 is 16 residues. V lost 0 bases and J 1 base, leaving 10 bases between the germline ends. Germline V gives CDR1 LGHNA, CDR2 YSLEER.